This T cell receptor beta chain was sequenced during a study of CD8+CD57+ T cells in acquired aplastic anemia. Study-wide background: An average of roughly 3.2 ug of DNA was obtained from sorted CD4+ and CD8+ cells. Notes on the study in general: Researchers reported that CD8+ Simpson's diversity was not significantly different in patients versus controls. Patients shared around 31 CD8+ CDR3 sequences with controls.

This clonotype was detected a few times. The antigen is undetermined. Genomic DNA, the template, was used for profiling of the TCR beta VDJ and CDR3. TCRdb reanalysed the reads using MiXCR and keeps one entry per CDR3 protein. The sample gives over 150,000 distinct CDR3 sequences, about 64% of which show up once; around 45% is in the top ten. The germline V gene has CDR1 SGHAT and CDR2 FQNNGV. The CDR3 contains 15 residues. V shed 1 base and J shed 4 bases, with 13 bases lying between them. Patients chosen for sequencing had CD8+CD57+ cells that had expanded, as shown by flow cytometry. Acquired aplastic anemia of severe grade affected all patients.

This clonotype originated in a human donor with aplastic anemia. The specimen was sorted CD4+, CD8+, or CD8+CD57+ T cells (not recorded which) from PBMCs. The V and J genes are TRBV11-2 and TRBJ1-2; no clear D. CDR3 region: CASSLGRVRTYGYTF. The CDR3, as DNA: TGTGCCAGCAGCTTAGGGCGGGTCCGGACCTATGGCTACACCTTC.